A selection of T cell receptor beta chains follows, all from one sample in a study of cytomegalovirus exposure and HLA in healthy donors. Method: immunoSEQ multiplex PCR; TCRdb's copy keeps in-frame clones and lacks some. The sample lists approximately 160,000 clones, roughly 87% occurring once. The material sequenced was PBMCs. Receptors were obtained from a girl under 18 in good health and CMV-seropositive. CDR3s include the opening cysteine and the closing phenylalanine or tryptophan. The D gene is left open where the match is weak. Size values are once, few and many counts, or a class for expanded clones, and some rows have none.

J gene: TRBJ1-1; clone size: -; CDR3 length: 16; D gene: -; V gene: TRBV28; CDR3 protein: CASSSYRQGLNTEAFF; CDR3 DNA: TGTGCCAGCAGTTCCTATAGGCAGGGTTTGAACACTGAAGCTTTCTTT
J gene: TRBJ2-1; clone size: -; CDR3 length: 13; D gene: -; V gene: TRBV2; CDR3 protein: CASSETSYNEQFF; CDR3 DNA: TGTGCCAGCAGTGAAACTAGTTACAATGAGCAGTTCTTC
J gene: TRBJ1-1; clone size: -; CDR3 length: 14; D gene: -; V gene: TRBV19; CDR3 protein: CASSIRGAGAEAFF; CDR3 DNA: TGTGCCAGTAGTATTCGGGGGGCGGGGGCTGAAGCTTTCTTT
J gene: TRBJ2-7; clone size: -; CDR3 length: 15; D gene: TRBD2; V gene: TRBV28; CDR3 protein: CASSSPGGGAHEQYF; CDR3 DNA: TGTGCCAGCAGCTCCCCCGGCGGGGGGGCCCACGAGCAGTACTTC
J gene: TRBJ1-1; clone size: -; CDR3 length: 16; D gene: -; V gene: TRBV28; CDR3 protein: CASSFLRVIMSTEAFF; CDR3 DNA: TGTGCCAGCAGTTTCTTACGCGTGATAATGAGCACTGAAGCTTTCTTT
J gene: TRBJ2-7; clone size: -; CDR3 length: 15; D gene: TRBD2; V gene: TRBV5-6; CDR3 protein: CASSSAGAGGYEQYF; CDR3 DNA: TGTGCCAGCAGCTCCGCCGGCGCGGGGGGTTACGAGCAGTACTTC
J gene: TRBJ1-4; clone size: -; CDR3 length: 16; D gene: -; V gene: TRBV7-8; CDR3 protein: CASSLAVGGSGEKLFF; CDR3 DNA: TGTGCCAGCAGCTTAGCGGTGGGGGGGTCTGGGGAAAAACTGTTTTTT
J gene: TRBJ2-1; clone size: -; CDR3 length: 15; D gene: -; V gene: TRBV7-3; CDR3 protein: CASSLLEAAYNEQFF; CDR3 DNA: TGTGCCAGCAGCCTCCTCGAGGCCGCCTACAATGAGCAGTTCTTC
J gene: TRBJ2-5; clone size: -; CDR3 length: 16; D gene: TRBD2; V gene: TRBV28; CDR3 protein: CASSFPGLAGRETQYF; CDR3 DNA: TGTGCCAGCAGTTTCCCAGGACTAGCGGGAAGGGAGACCCAGTACTTC
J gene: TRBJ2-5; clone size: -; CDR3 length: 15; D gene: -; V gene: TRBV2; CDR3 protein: CASSSGQGFQETQYF; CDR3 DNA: TGTGCCAGCAGTTCGGGGCAGGGGTTCCAAGAGACCCAGTACTTC
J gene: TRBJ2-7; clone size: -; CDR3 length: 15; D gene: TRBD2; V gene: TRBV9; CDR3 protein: CASSVDSGRTFKQYF; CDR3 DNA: TGTGCCAGCAGCGTAGATAGCGGGAGGACCTTCAAGCAGTACTTC
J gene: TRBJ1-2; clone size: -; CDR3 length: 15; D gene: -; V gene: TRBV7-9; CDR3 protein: CASSLAPAQGNGYTF; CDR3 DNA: TGTGCCAGCAGCTTAGCCCCCGCACAGGGTAATGGCTACACCTTC
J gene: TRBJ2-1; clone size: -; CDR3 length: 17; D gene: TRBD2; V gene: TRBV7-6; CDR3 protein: CASSDEASGEGGDEQFF; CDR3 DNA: TGTGCCAGCAGCGACGAGGCTAGCGGGGAAGGAGGGGATGAGCAGTTCTTC
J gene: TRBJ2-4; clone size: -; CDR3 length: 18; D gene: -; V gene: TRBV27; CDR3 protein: CASSLGAPGTLPKNIQYF; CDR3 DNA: TGTGCCAGCAGTTTAGGGGCCCCCGGGACTTTACCCAAAAACATTCAGTACTTC
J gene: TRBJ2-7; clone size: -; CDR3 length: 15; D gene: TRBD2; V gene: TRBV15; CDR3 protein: CATSRGTSGSYEQYF; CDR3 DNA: TGTGCCACCAGCAGAGGAACTAGCGGATCCTACGAGCAGTACTTC
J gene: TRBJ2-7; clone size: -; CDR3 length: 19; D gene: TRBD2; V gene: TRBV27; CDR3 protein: CASSPPWGTSGKNGYEQYF; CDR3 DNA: TGTGCCAGCAGTCCACCGTGGGGGACTAGCGGTAAGAATGGGTACGAGCAGTACTTC
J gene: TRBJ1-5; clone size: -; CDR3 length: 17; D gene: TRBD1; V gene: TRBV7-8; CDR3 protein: CASSSTSTQTGRQPQHF; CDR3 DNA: TGTGCCAGCAGCTCCACCTCAACCCAGACAGGGCGGCAGCCCCAGCATTTT
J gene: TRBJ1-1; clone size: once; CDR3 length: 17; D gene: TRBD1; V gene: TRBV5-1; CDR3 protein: CASSLAGTGGLRGEAFF; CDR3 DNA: TGCGCCAGCAGCCTGGCCGGGACAGGGGGGTTAAGGGGTGAAGCTTTCTTT
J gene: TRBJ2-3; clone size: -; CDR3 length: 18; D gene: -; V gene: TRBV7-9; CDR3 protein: CASNPWSGTNSFDDTQYF; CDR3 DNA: TGTGCCAGCAACCCATGGTCTGGGACAAACTCCTTCGATGATACGCAGTATTTT
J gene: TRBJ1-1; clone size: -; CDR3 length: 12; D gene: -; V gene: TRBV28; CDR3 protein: CASRYRNTEAFF; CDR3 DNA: TGTGCCAGCAGATATCGGAACACTGAAGCTTTCTTT
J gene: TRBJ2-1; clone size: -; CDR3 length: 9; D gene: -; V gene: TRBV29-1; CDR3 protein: CSSGNEQFF; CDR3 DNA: TGCAGCTCCGGCAATGAGCAGTTCTTC
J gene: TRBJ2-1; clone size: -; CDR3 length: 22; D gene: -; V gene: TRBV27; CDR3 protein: CASSPLTDLWGFARGDLDEQFF; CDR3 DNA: TGTGCCAGCAGTCCTCTCACGGACTTATGGGGTTTCGCGCGAGGCGACCTGGATGAGCAGTTCTTC
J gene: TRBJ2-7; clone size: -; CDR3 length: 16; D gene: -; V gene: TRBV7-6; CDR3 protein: CASSPVQGLPYYEQYF; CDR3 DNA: TGTGCCAGCAGCCCGGTGCAGGGGCTGCCCTACTACGAGCAGTACTTC
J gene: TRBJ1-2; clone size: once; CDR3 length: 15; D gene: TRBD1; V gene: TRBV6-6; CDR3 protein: CASRKTGTGPYGYTF; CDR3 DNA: TGTGCCAGCAGAAAAACAGGGACAGGGCCTTATGGCTACACCTTC
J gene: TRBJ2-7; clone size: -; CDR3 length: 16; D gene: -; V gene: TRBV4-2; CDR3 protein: CASSQDRAGATYEQYF; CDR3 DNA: TGTGCCAGCAGCCAAGATAGGGCAGGGGCTACCTACGAGCAGTACTTC
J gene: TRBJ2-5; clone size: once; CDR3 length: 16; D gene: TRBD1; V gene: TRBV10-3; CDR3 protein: CAISESPDRRQETQYF; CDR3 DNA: TGTGCCATCAGTGAGTCCCCGGACAGGAGACAAGAGACCCAGTACTTC
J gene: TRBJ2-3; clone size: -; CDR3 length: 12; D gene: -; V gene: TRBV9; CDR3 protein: CASAGPGDTQYF; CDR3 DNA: TGTGCCAGCGCGGGGCCGGGAGATACGCAGTATTTT
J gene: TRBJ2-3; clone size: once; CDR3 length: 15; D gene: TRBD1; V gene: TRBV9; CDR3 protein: CASSVVQGAGDTQYF; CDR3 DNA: TGTGCCAGCAGCGTAGTACAGGGGGCCGGAGATACGCAGTATTTT
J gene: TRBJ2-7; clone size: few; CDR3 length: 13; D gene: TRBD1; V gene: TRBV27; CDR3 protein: CASSGQGPYEQYF; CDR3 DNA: TGTGCCAGTAGTGGACAGGGTCCCTACGAGCAGTACTTC
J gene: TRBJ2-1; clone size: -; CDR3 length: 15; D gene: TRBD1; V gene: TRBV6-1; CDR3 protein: CASSVLSGGFNEQFF; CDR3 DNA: TGTGCCAGCAGTGTTTTATCAGGGGGTTTCAATGAGCAGTTCTTC
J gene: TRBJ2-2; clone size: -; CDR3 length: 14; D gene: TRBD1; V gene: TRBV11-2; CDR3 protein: CASIRQGVTGELFF; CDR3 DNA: TGTGCCAGCATCCGACAGGGGGTCACCGGGGAGCTGTTTTTT
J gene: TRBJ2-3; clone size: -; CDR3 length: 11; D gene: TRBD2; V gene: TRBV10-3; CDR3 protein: CAISDGAGEYF; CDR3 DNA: TGTGCCATCAGTGATGGAGCGGGGGAGTATTTT
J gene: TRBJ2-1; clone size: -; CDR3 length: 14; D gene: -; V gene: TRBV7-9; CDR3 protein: CASSLAHLYNEQFF; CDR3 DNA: TGTGCCAGCAGCTTAGCCCACCTATACAATGAGCAGTTCTTC
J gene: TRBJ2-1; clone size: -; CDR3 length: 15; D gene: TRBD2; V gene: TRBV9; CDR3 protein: CASSRLGSGSAEQFF; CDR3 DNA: TGTGCCAGCAGCCGGTTGGGTAGCGGGAGCGCTGAGCAGTTCTTC
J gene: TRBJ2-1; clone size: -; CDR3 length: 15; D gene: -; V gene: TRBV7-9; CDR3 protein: CASSLALAGVHEQFF; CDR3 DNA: TGTGCCAGCAGCTTAGCGCTAGCAGGGGTACATGAGCAGTTCTTC
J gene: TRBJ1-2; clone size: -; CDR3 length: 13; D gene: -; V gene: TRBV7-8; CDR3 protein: CASSPLELVGYTF; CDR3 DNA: TGTGCCAGCAGCCCCCTTGAACTGGTGGGCTACACCTTC
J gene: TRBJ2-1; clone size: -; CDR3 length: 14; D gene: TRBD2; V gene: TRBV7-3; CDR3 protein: CASSPQRGDNEQFF; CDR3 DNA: TGTGCCAGCAGCCCCCAGCGGGGAGACAATGAGCAGTTCTTC
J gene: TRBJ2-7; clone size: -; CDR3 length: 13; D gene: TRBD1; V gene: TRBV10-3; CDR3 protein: CAIKQGSSYEQYF; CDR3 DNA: TGTGCCATTAAACAGGGGTCCTCCTACGAGCAGTACTTC
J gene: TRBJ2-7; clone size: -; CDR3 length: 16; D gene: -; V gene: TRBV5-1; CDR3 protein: CASRTTISTPSYEQYF; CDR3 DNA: TGCGCCAGCAGGACAACCATAAGCACCCCATCCTACGAGCAGTACTTC
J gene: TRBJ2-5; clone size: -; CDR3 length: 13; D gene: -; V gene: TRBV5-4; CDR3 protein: CASKQTGDETQYF; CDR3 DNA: TGTGCCAGCAAGCAAACGGGAGACGAGACCCAGTACTTC
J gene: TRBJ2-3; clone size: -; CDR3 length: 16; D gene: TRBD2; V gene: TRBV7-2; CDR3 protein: CASSLARAGGTDTQYF; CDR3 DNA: TGTGCCAGCAGCTTAGCAAGGGCGGGGGGCACAGATACGCAGTATTTT
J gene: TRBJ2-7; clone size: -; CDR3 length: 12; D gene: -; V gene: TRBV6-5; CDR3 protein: CASSATGYEQYF; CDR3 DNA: TGTGCCAGCAGTGCTACCGGCTACGAGCAGTACTTC
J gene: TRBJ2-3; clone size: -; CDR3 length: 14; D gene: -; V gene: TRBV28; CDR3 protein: CASTSRGNTDTQYF; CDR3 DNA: TGTGCCAGCACTTCCAGGGGAAACACAGATACGCAGTATTTT
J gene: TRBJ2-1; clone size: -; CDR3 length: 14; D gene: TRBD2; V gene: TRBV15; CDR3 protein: CATDSGGSYNEQFF; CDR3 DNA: TGTGCCACGGATAGCGGGGGGTCCTACAATGAGCAGTTCTTC
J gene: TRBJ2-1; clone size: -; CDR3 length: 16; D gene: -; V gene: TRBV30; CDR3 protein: CAWRALGGGLHNEQFF; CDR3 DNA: TGTGCCTGGAGAGCCCTAGGCGGGGGCCTTCACAATGAGCAGTTCTTC